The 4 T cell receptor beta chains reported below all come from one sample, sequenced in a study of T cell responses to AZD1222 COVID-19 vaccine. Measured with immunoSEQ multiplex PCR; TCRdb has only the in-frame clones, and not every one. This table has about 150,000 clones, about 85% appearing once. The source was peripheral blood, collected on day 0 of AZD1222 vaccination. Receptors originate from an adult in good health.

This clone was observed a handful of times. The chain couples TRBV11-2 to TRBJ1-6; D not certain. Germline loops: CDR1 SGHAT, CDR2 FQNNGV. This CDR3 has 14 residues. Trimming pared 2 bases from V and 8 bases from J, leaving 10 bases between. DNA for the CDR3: TGTGCCAGCAGCTTATTCAGATTATATTCACCCCTCCACTTT. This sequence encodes CASSLFRLYSPLHF.

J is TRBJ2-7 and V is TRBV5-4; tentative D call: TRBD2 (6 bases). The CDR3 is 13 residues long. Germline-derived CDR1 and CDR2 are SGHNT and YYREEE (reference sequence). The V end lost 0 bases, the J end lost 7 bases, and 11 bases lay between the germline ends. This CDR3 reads CASSLEPGGEQYF. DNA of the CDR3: TGTGCCAGCAGCTTGGAGCCCGGGGGAGAGCAGTACTTC.

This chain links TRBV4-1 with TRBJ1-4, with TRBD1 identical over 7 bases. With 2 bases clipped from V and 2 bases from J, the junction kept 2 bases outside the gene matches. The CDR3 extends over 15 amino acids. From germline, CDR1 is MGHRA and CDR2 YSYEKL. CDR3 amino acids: CASSQQGGTNEKLFF. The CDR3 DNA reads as TGCGCCAGCAGCCAACAGGGGGGGACTAATGAAAAACTGTTTTTT.

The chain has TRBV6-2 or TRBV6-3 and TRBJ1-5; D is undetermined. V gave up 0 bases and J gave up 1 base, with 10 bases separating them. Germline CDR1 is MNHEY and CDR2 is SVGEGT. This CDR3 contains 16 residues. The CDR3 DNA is TGTGCCAGCAGTTACTCCGCGGTTACGAGCAATCAGCCCCAGCATTTT. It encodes CASSYSAVTSNQPQHF.